This T cell receptor beta chain emerged from a study of blood T cell repertoires in COVID-19. Authors' methods: Reference gene primer amplification gave nucleated cell count estimates. Assay: immunoSEQ multiplex PCR; the TCRdb copy retains only in-frame clones and omits some. The V and J calls and clone size come from that table; D and trimming were worked out from the DNA. The data show 150,000 to 200,000 clones, 82% seen once. V shed 3 bases and J shed 5 bases, with 14 bases lying between them. Germline lookup yields CDR1 DFQATT and CDR2 SNEGSKA (reference sequence). The CDR3 covers 14 residues. The specimen sequenced was peripheral blood. This TCR was recovered from a woman aged 80 or older with active or convalescent COVID-19. The genes are TRBV20-1 and TRBJ2-1; D is possibly TRBD2 (5 bases). The CDR3 nucleotides are TGCAGTGCTAGTCCGGGGAGTGGCCACAATGAGCAGTTCTTC. It is translated as CSASPGSGHNEQFF.